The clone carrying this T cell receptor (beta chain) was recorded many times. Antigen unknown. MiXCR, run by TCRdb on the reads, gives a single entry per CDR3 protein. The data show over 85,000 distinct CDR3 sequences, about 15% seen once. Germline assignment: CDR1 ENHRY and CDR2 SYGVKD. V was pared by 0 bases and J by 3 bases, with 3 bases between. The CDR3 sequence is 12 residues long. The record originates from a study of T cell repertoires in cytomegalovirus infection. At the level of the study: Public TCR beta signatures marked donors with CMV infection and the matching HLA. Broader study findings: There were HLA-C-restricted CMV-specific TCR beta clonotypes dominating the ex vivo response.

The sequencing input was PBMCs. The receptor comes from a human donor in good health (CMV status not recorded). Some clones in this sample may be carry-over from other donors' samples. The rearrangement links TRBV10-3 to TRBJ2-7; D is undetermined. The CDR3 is CAISESFYEQYF. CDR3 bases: TGTGCCATCAGTGAGTCATTCTACGAGCAGTACTTC.